These 29 T cell receptor beta chains originate from one sample sequenced in a study of metastatic and nonmetastatic thyroid tumors (dated by TCRdb to about 2020). No patient had received any treatment before thyroid surgery. Library prep was done by PCR. The reads were generated on an Illumina HiSeq 4000. TCRdb reprocessing: public reads trimmed at Q25 with fastp, clones called with MiXCR, in-frame beta chains kept. This sample has roughly 59,000 clones in its table, and around 15% of those were observed once. The ten largest clonotypes hold around 9% of the sample. Specimen: blood. These receptors all stem from a male donor with papillary thyroid cancer or a benign thyroid nodule (not recorded which). Some clones in this sample may be carry-over from other donors' samples.

In its sample, this clone was seen many times. One end of the junction varies from germline; a read error may be responsible. The chain joins TRBV24-1 to TRBJ2-2; perhaps TRBD2 as D (6 bases). The CDR3 spans 16 residues. The germline V gene encodes CDR1 KGHDR and CDR2 SFDVKD. CDR3 loop: CATSDHGRTNTGGLFF. As DNA, the CDR3 is TGTGCCACCAGTGACCACGGACGGACGAACACCGGGGGGCTGTTTTTT.

This clone was counted between two and nine times. The J gene is TRBJ2-3, the V gene TRBV6-2 or TRBV6-3; possibly TRBD1 or TRBD2 for D (5 bases each). The V and J ends lost 5 bases and 2 bases respectively, with 20 bases between them. Germline V gene data show CDR1 as MNHEY and CDR2 as SVGEGT. The length of the CDR3 is 17 residues. The CDR3 spells CASSSRRWGRATDTQYF. CDR3 sequence (DNA): TGTGCCAGCAGTAGCCGCCGTTGGGGACGGGCCACAGATACGCAGTATTTT.

In regard to this clone: The missing conserved phenylalanine or tryptophan at the end of this CDR3 makes a read error likely. The V call is TRBV6-1, the J call TRBJ1-2, with D perhaps TRBD1 (5 bases). Germline CDR1 and CDR2: MNHNS and SASEGT. This CDR3 spans 17 amino acids. V was clipped by 6 bases and J by 3 bases, with 23 bases between them. This chain's CDR3 is CASSTMGVGSGDYGYTL. CDR3 bases: TGTGCCAGCAGCACTATGGGGGTCGGGTCGGGCGACTATGGCTACACCTTA.

This clone was seen repeatedly, ten times or more. The chain links TRBV4-1 to TRBJ2-1, with D perhaps being TRBD1 or TRBD2 (5 bases each). Germline loops: CDR1 MGHRA, CDR2 YSYEKL. V was shortened by 5 bases and J by 4 bases, with 9 bases between the two germline ends. CDR3 size: 13 residues. CDR3 sequence reads: CASSIGAYNEQFF. In nucleotides, the CDR3 is TGCGCCAGCAGCATCGGGGCTTACAATGAGCAGTTCTTC.

As regards this clone: A read error is possible here, since a much larger clone lies one base away. The rearrangement joins TRBV11-1 to TRBJ2-3; no clear D. In germline, CDR1 is SGHAT, CDR2 FQDESV (reference sequence). The CDR3 loop spans 17 amino acids. The CDR3, as DNA: TGTGCCAGCAGATTAGGGTCCGATGCCCTGGGCACAGATACGCAGTATTTT. Translating gives CASRLGSDALGTDTQYF.

Details on this clone: A much larger clonotype is one base distant, so this may be a read error. This chain uses TRBV4-3 with TRBJ2-5; D not certain. The DNA end is more similar to TRBJ2-1, so the J call may be wrong. The germline V gene encodes CDR1 LGHNA and CDR2 YSLEER. The CDR3 consists of 13 residues. The DNA of the CDR3 is TGCGCCAGCATCCAAGATCGGAACAATGAGCAGTTCTTC. Protein: CASIQDRNNEQFF.

This clone was picked up many times. The chain combines TRBV15 with TRBJ2-1; tentatively, D is TRBD2 (5 bases). CDR3 length: 14 amino acids. CDR1 LNHNV and CDR2 YYDKDF come from the germline V gene (reference sequence). Deletions cut 1 base from V and 4 bases from J, with 8 bases between. CDR3 sequence: CATSRVRDYNEQFF. For the CDR3, the DNA is TGTGCCACCAGCAGAGTTCGGGATTACAATGAGCAGTTCTTC.

This clone was recorded at least ten times. The genes are TRBV19 and TRBJ2-2; TRBD2 is a possible D gene (5 bases). Trimming removed 3 bases from V and 7 bases from J, with 12 bases in between. CDR1 LNHDA and CDR2 SQIVND come from the germline V gene (reference sequence). The CDR3 sequence is 14 residues long. The CDR3 sequence: CASSIRTANGELFF. The CDR3 DNA sequence: TGTGCCAGTAGTATTCGGACTGCGAACGGGGAGCTGTTTTTT.

This chain connects TRBV2 to TRBJ2-7; weak D call: TRBD2 (5 bases). From germline, CDR1 is SNHLY and CDR2 FYNNEI. CDR3 length equals 16 residues. V was pared by 4 bases and J by 3 bases, with 19 bases between. CDR3 sequence: CASSGQTGKPIYEQYF. The CDR3 coding sequence is TGTGCCAGCAGTGGTCAAACGGGGAAACCCATCTACGAGCAGTACTTC.

The chain has TRBV6-1 and TRBJ1-5; D gene uncertain. V was cut by 0 bases and J by 4 bases, with 7 bases left in between. Per germline, CDR1 MNHNS and CDR2 SASEGT. The CDR3 loop spans 14 amino acids. The CDR3 protein is CASSEATENQPQHF. The CDR3 DNA follows: TGTGCCAGCAGTGAAGCAACAGAAAATCAGCCCCAGCATTTT.

This clone came up a few times. Just one base apart from a much larger clone, this may be a read error. Within the sample, other DNA sequences also encode this same CDR3. The genes are TRBV19 and TRBJ2-5, with TRBD1 matching 12 bases. There are 14 residues in the CDR3. Germline V lookup: CDR1 LNHDA, CDR2 SQIVND (reference sequence). The V and J ends lost 6 bases and 5 bases, in that order; junction bases with no gene match: 4. CDR3 protein: CASRGQGAVETQYF. The CDR3 nucleotides are TGTGCCAGTAGGGGACAGGGGGCTGTGGAGACCCAGTACTTC.

This clone showed up many times. The J gene is TRBJ2-4, the V gene TRBV7-9; D may be TRBD1 (6 bases). The CDR3 is 12 amino acids. Germline assignment: CDR1 SEHNR and CDR2 FQNEAQ (reference sequence). V was cut by 9 bases and J by 5 bases, with 11 bases left in between. The CDR3 region is CASTQGENIQYF. Here the CDR3 DNA reads TGTGCCAGTACACAGGGCGAAAACATTCAGTACTTC.

Turning to this clone: This may arise from a read error, as a much more abundant clone is one base away. The chain employs TRBV7-7 and TRBJ2-5; D may be TRBD2 (6 bases). Germline CDR1 SSHAT, CDR2 FNYEAQ (reference sequence). The length of the CDR3 is 15 residues. The CDR3 protein is CASSPGGGTGDTQYF. CDR3 DNA: TGTGCTAGCAGCCCCGGTGGGGGGACCGGGGATACCCAGTACTTC. The whole variable domain, filled in from reference TRBV7-7 and TRBJ2-5, reads GAGVSQSPRYKVTKRGQDVTLRCDPISSHATLYWYQQALGQGPEFLTYFNYEAQPDKSGLPSDRFSAERPEGSISTLTIQRTEQRDSAMYRCASSPGGGTGDTQYFGPGTRLLVL.

This clone occurred a few times. The germline gene is not matched at one end of the junction; a read error may be the cause. This chain links TRBV10-2 with TRBJ1-5; TRBD1 is a possible D gene (6 bases). Germline values: CDR1 WSHSY, CDR2 SAAADI. This CDR3 region has 15 residues. CDR3 DNA sequence: TGCGCCAGCAGGACAGGTATCCTGGGGAATCATCCCCAGCATTTT. It yields the protein CASRTGILGNHPQHF.

This clone was observed many times. J is TRBJ2-1 and V is TRBV9; 7 positions agree with TRBD1. V shed 1 base and J 5 bases; nucleotides not matched to a gene: 6. CDR3 length equals 15 residues. Germline CDR1 reads SGDLS; CDR2 reads YYNGEE. The chain's CDR3 is CASSVSGTVHNEQFF. CDR3 coding DNA: TGTGCCAGCAGCGTAAGTGGGACAGTTCACAATGAGCAGTTCTTC.

This rearrangement joins TRBV6-1 to TRBJ2-6; a weak D match, TRBD1 (6 bases). Per germline, CDR1 MNHNS and CDR2 SASEGT. Trimming pared 7 bases from V and 0 bases from J, leaving 13 bases between. The CDR3 covers 16 residues. CDR3 in amino acids: CASMMTGDSGANVLTF. The CDR3, as DNA: TGTGCCAGCATGATGACAGGAGACTCTGGGGCCAACGTCCTGACTTTC.

In its sample, this clone was seen many times. The genes are TRBV7-9 and TRBJ2-1; possible D gene TRBD2, 6 bases. Per the germline V gene, CDR1 is SEHNR and CDR2 is FQNEAQ (reference sequence). This CDR3 is built from 14 residues. Trimming stripped 5 bases from V and 4 bases from J, with 12 bases between. The chain's CDR3 is CASSIGTSYNEQFF. The CDR3 DNA is TGTGCCAGCAGCATCGGGACTTCTTACAATGAGCAGTTCTTC.

This clone showed up many times. The chain uses TRBV6-4 and TRBJ1-6; D might be TRBD1 (5 bases). Trimming took 1 base from V and 7 from J, leaving 11 bases between them. The V gene's germline CDR1 is MRHNA and CDR2 SNTAGT. This CDR3 comprises 15 residues. CDR3 bases: TGTGCCAGCAGTGACTATGGGGGGGGGAATTCACCCCTCCACTTT. Its translation is CASSDYGGGNSPLHF.

V and J are TRBV4-1 and TRBJ1-4; 8 nucleotides align to TRBD1. V shed 4 bases, J shed 4 bases, and the junction held 5 bases outside the gene matches. Germline CDR1 is MGHRA and CDR2 is YSYEKL. The CDR3 spans 15 residues. Written as DNA, the CDR3 is TGCGCCAGCAGCCCGACAGGGGTCCGTAATGAAAAACTGTTTTTT. Amino acids: CASSPTGVRNEKLFF.

This clone appeared a few times. This chain connects TRBV30 to TRBJ2-5; the D is unclear. The CDR3 extends over 14 amino acids. Per germline, CDR1 GTSNPN and CDR2 SVGIG (reference sequence). V was pared by 1 base and J by 3 bases, with 12 bases between. This CDR3 reads CAWSDGVEKETQYF. The CDR3 bases are TGTGCCTGGAGTGACGGCGTGGAAAAAGAGACCCAGTACTTC.

Comments on this clone: A clone one base away is much larger, so this may be a read error. Other DNA sequences in this sample translate to the same CDR3. The chain has TRBV24-1 and TRBJ2-2, with 7 bases matching TRBD2. Per germline, CDR1 KGHDR and CDR2 SFDVKD. The CDR3 totals 17 residues. CDR3 region: CATSDTGTTDITGELFF. CDR3 nucleotide sequence: TGTGCCACTAGTGATACCGGGACTACCGACATCACCGGGGAGCTGTTTTTT.

This clone was counted ten times or more. The rearrangement joins TRBV5-1 to TRBJ2-2; 15 positions match TRBD2. The V and J ends lost 0 bases and 2 bases, in that order; junction bases with no gene match: 5. Per germline, CDR1 SGHRS and CDR2 YFSETQ. The CDR3 runs 19 residues. The CDR3 here is CASSLALGLAGGNTGELFF. In DNA form, the CDR3 reads TGCGCCAGCAGCTTGGCCCTGGGACTAGCGGGGGGCAACACCGGGGAGCTGTTTTTT.

The sample holds many counts of this clone. This rearrangement joins TRBV3-1 to TRBJ1-1, with 7 bases that match TRBD1. Germline CDR1 is LGHDT and CDR2 is YNNKEL (reference sequence). The V segment lost 1 base and the J segment 1 base; nucleotides outside the gene matches: 6. The CDR3 is 16 residues long. The CDR3 DNA is TGTGCCAGCAGCCAAGTGTGGGACAGTAGGAACACTGAAGCTTTCTTT. Protein sequence: CASSQVWDSRNTEAFF. The variable domain in full, completed from reference TRBV3-1 and TRBJ1-1, reads DTAVSQTPKYLVTQMGNDKSIKCEQNLGHDTMYWYKQDSKKFLKIMFSYNNKELIINETVPNRFSPKSPDKAHLNLHINSLELGDSAVYFCASSQVWDSRNTEAFFGQGTRLTVV.

At least ten counts were recorded for this clone. This chain links TRBV7-8 with TRBJ2-7; unclear D gene. V was clipped by 5 bases and J by 3 bases, with 11 bases between them. Germline V gives CDR1 SGHVS, CDR2 FQNEAQ. The CDR3 sequence is 13 residues long. The CDR3 coding sequence is TGTGCCAGCAGCCCTACGGCCTACTACGAGCAGTACTTC. It encodes CASSPTAYYEQYF.

To note about this clone: With a much larger clone just one base away, this may be a read error. The same CDR3 can be traced to other DNA sequences in this sample. The chain recombines TRBV19 with TRBJ1-1, with TRBD1 matching 7 bases. The CDR3 totals 18 residues. V shed 8 bases, J shed 0 bases, and the junction held 18 bases outside the gene matches. The germline V gene has CDR1 LNHDA and CDR2 SQIVND (reference sequence). This CDR3 reads CASFAFLPGQRLNTEAFF. The CDR3 coding sequence is TGTGCCAGTTTTGCGTTTCTTCCGGGACAGAGGTTGAACACTGAAGCTTTCTTT.

This clone was counted at least ten times. Its ends do not fully match the called genes, so a read error is possible. The sample carries other DNA sequences with the same CDR3. The rearrangement joins TRBV6-5 to TRBJ2-3, with D tentatively TRBD1 (5 bases). The CDR3 is 13 residues long. CDR1 and CDR2 from the germline V gene are MNHEY and SVGAGI. This chain's CDR3 is CASSYRGPDTQYF. CDR3 DNA sequence: TGTGCCAGCAGTTACAGGGGCCCAGATACACAGTATTTT.

This clone was picked up many times. The CDR3 DNA is TGTGCCAGCAGGGACTACGGGAACTATGGCTACACCTTC. Its translation is CASRDYGNYGYTF. The chain couples TRBV6-1 to TRBJ1-2; D is uncertain. The germline CDR1 and CDR2 sequences are MNHNS and SASEGT. The CDR3 loop spans 13 amino acids. Deletions cut 6 bases from V and 2 bases from J, with 10 bases between.

The sample holds many counts of this clone. V gene TRBV10-3 combines with J gene TRBJ2-1; D is possibly TRBD1 (6 bases). The CDR3 has 14 residues. Germline values: CDR1 ENHRY, CDR2 SYGVKD. V was clipped by 8 bases and J by 10 bases, with 21 bases between them. The DNA for the CDR3 is TGTGCCATCGATGGGGGCGTGGGGCTAAACGAGCAGTTCTTC. Protein sequence: CAIDGGVGLNEQFF.

This clone was observed many times. CDR3 amino acids: CASSSTAGELFF. CDR3 sequence (DNA): TGTGCCAGCAGTAGTACCGCCGGGGAGCTGTTTTTT. V usage is TRBV6-1 and J usage is TRBJ2-2, with unresolved D. Between the trimmed V and J ends, which lost 5 bases and 6 bases, there was a span of 7 bases. The CDR3 contains 12 residues. Germline V gene lookup returns CDR1 MNHNS and CDR2 SASEGT.